The clone carrying this TCR beta chain was counted a few times. CDR1 is SGHVS and CDR2 is FQNEAQ in the germline V gene. Trimming pared 3 bases from V and 5 bases from J, leaving 17 bases between. This CDR3 contains 16 residues. TCRdb re-derived calls from the 5' RACE reads in MiXCR, one entry per CDR3 protein. The top ten hold 5.1% of the sample, which has under 250,000 distinct CDR3 sequences, approximately 9% seen once. This entry comes from a study of identical twins. The TCR originated in a young woman in good health. The V and J genes are TRBV7-8 and TRBJ2-1; maybe TRBD2 (5 bases). The sequencing sample was made of memory (CD45RO+) T cells sorted from blood. CDR3: CASSFQSRAQHNEQFF. The CDR3 region has the DNA TGTGCCAGCAGCTTTCAATCGCGGGCTCAGCACAATGAGCAGTTCTTC.